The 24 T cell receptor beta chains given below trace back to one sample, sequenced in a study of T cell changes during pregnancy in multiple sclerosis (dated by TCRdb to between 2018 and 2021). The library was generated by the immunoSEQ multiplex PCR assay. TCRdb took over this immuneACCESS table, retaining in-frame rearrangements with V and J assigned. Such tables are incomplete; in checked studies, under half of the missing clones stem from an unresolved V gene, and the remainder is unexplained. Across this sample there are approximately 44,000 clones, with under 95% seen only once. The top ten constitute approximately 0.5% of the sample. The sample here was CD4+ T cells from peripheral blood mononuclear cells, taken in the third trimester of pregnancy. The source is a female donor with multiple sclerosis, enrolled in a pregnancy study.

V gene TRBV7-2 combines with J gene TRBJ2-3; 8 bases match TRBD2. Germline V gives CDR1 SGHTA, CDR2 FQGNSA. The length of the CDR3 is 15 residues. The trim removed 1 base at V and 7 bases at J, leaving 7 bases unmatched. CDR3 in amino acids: CASSLGREGSYTQYF. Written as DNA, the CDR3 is TGTGCCAGCAGCTTAGGCCGGGAGGGCTCATATACGCAGTATTTT.

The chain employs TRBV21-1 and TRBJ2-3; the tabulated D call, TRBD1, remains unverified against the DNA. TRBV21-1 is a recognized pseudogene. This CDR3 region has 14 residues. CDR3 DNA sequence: TGTGCCAGCAGCGGAGACAGGGCGACAGATACGCAGTATTTT. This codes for CASSGDRATDTQYF.

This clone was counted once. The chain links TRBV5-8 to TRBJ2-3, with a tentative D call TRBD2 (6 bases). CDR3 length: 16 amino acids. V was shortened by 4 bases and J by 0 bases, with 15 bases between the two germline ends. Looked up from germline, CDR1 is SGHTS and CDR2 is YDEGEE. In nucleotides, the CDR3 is TGTGCCAGCAGCGGAGGGACCGTAGCTAGCACAGATACGCAGTATTTT. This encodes CASSGGTVASTDTQYF. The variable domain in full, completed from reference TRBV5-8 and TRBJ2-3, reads EAGVTQSPTHLIKTRGQQATLRCSPISGHTSVYWYQQALGLGLQFLLWYDEGEERNRGNFPPRFSGRQFPNYSSELNVNALELEDSALYLCASSGGTVASTDTQYFGPGTRLTVL.

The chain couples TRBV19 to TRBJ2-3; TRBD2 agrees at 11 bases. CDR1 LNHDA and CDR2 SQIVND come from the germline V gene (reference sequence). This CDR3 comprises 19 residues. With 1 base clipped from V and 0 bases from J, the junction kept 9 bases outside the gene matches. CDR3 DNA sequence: TGTGCCAGTAGTATAGGAGGACTAGCGGGCTCACTTAGCACAGATACGCAGTATTTT. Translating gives CASSIGGLAGSLSTDTQYF.

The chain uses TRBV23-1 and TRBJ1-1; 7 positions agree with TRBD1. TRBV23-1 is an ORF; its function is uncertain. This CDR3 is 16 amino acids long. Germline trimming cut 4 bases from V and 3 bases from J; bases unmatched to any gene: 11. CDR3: CASSRPGTVDDTEAFF. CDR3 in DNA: TGCGCCAGCAGTCGCCCTGGGACAGTGGACGACACTGAAGCTTTCTTT.

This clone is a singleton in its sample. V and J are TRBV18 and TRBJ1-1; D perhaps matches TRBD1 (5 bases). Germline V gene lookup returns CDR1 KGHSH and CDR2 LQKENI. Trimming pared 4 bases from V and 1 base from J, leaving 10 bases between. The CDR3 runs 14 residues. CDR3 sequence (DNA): TGTGCCAGCTCACTGGTGGGGCGGAACACTGAAGCTTTCTTT. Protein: CASSLVGRNTEAFF.

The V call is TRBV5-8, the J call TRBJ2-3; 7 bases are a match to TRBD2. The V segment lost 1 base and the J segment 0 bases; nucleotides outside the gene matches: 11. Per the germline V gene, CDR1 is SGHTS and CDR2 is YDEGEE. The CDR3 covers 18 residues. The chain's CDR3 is CASSLLYPLATSTDTQYF. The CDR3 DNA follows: TGTGCCAGCAGCTTGCTGTATCCACTAGCGACTAGCACAGATACGCAGTATTTT.

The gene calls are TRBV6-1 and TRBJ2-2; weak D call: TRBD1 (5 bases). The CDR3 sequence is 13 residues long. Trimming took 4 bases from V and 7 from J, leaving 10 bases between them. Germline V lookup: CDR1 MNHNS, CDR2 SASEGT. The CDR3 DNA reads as TGTGCCAGCAGTGTACTACAGGACGGGGAGCTGTTTTTT. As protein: CASSVLQDGELFF.

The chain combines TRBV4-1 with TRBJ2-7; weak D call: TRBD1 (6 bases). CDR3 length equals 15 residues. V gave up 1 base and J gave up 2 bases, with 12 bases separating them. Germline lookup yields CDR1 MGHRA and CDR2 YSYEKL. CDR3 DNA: TGCGCCAGCAGCCAAGCCTCGGACAGCGCCTACGAGCAGTACTTC. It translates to CASSQASDSAYEQYF.

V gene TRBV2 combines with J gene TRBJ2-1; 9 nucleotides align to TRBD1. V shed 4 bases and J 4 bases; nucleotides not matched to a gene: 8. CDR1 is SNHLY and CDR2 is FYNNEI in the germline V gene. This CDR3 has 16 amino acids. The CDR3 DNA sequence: TGTGCCAGCAGTGTGGGGACAGGGTTCGGGTACAATGAGCAGTTCTTC. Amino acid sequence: CASSVGTGFGYNEQFF.

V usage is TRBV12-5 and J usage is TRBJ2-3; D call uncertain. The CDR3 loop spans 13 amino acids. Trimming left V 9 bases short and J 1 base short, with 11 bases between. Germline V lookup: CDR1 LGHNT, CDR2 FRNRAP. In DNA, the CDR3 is TGTGCTAGCGGCAGAGAGGGCACAGATACGCAGTATTTT. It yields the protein CASGREGTDTQYF. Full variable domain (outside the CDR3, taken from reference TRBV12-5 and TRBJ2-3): DARVTQTPRHKVTEMGQEVTMRCQPILGHNTVFWYRQTMMQGLELLAYFRNRAPLDDSGMPKDRFSAEMPDATLATLKIQPSEPRDSAVYFCASGREGTDTQYFGPGTRLTVL.

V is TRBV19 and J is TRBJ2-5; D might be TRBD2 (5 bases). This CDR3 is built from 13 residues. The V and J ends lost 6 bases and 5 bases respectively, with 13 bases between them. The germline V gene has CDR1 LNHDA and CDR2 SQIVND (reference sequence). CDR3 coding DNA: TGTGCCAGTAGGACTCCAAGCGGCGAGACCCAGTACTTC. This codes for CASRTPSGETQYF. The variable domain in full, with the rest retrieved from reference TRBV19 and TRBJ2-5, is DGGITQSPKYLFRKEGQNVTLSCEQNLNHDAMYWYRQDPGQGLRLIYYSQIVNDFQKGDIAEGYSVSREKKESFPLTVTSAQKNPTAFYLCASRTPSGETQYFGPGTRLLVL.

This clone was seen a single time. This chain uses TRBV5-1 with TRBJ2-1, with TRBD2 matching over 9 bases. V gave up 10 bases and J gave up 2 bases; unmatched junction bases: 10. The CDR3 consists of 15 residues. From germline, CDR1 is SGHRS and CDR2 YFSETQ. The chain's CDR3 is CASAPLAGPYNEQFF. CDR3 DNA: TGCGCCTCCGCCCCGCTAGCGGGACCCTACAATGAGCAGTTCTTC.

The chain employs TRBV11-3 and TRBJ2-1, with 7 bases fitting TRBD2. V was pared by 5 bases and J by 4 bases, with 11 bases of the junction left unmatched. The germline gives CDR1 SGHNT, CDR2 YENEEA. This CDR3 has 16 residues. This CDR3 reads CASSNTRGEGYNEQFF. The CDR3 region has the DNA TGTGCCAGCAGCAATACTAGAGGGGAGGGGTACAATGAGCAGTTCTTC.

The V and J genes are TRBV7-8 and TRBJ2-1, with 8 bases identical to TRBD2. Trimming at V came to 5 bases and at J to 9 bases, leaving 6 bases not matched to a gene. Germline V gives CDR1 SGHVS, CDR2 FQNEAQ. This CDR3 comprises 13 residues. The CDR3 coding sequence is TGTGCCAGCAGCCCAATAACTAGCGGTGAGCAGTTCTTC. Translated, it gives CASSPITSGEQFF. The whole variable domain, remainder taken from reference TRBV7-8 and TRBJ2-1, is GAGVSQSPRYKVAKRGQDVALRCDPISGHVSLFWYQQALGQGPEFLTYFQNEAQLDKSGLPSDRFFAERPEGSVSTLKIQRTQQEDSAVYLCASSPITSGEQFFGPGTRLTVL.

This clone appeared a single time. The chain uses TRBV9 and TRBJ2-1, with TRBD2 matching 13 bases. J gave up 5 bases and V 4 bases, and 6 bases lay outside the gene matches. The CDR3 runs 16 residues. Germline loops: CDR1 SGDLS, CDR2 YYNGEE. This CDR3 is CASSPRLAGGNNEQFF. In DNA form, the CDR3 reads TGTGCCAGCAGCCCTCGACTAGCGGGAGGAAACAATGAGCAGTTCTTC.

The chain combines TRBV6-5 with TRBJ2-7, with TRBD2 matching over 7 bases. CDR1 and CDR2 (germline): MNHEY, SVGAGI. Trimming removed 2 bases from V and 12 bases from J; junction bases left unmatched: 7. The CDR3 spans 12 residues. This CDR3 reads CASSYRGGSAYF. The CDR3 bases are TGTGCCAGCAGTTACCGTGGCGGGAGTGCGTACTTC.

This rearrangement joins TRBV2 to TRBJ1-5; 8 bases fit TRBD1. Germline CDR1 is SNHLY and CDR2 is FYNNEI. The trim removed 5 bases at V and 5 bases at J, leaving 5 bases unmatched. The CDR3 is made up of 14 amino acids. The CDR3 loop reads CASSYTGGDQPQHF. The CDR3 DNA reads TGTGCCAGCAGTTACACAGGGGGGGATCAGCCCCAGCATTTT.

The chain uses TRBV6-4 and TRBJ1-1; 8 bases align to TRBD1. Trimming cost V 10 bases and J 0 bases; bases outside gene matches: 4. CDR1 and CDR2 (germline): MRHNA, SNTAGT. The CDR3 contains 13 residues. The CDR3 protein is CATRQGLNTEAFF. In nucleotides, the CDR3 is TGTGCCACCAGACAGGGGTTGAACACTGAAGCTTTCTTT.

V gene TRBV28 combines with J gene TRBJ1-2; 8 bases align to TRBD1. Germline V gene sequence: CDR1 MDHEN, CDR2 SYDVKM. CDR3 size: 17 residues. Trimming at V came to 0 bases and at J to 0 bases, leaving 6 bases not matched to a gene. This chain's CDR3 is CASSLWGGQATNYGYTF. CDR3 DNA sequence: TGTGCCAGCAGTTTATGGGGGGGACAGGCGACTAACTATGGCTACACCTTC.

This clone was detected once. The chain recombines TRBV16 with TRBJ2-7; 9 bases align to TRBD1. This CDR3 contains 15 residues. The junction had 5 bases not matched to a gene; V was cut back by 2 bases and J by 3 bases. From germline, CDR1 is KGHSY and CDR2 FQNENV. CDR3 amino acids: CASSQQTGGFYEQYF. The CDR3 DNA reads TGTGCCAGCAGCCAACAGACAGGGGGGTTCTACGAGCAGTACTTC.

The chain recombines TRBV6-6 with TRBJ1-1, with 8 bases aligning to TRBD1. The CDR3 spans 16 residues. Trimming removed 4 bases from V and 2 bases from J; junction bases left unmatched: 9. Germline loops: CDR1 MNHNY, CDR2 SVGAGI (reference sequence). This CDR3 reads CASSSTGTGLNTEAFF. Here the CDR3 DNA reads TGTGCCAGCAGTTCAACGGGGACAGGTTTAAACACTGAAGCTTTCTTT.

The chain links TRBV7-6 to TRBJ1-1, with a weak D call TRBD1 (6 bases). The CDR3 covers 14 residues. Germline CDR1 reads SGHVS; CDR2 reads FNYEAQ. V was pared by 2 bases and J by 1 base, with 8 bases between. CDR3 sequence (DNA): TGTGCCAGCAGCTTAAGGACAGAGAACACTGAAGCTTTCTTT. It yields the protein CASSLRTENTEAFF.

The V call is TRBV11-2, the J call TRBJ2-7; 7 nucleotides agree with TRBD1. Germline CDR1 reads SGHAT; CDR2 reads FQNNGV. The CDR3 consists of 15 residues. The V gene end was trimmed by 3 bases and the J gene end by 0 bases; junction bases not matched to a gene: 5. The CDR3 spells CASSLGTDISYEQYF. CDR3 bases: TGTGCCAGCAGCTTGGGGACAGACATCTCCTACGAGCAGTACTTC.